Shown below are 16 T cell receptor beta chains from a single sample sequenced in a study of identical twins. Using its own MiXCR run on the 5' RACE reads, TCRdb lists one record per CDR3 protein. This sample has 640,000 or so distinct CDR3 sequences; 5.5% to 7.5% occur once, and the top ten carry around 1.9%. Material for sequencing was naive T cells sorted from blood. The receptors come from a man in his late teens or twenties in good health.

This clonotype was counted many times. The genes are TRBV20-1 and TRBJ2-7, with TRBD2 matching 10 bases. The CDR3 is made up of 15 amino acids. V lost 1 base to trimming and J lost 2 bases; unmatched junction nucleotides: 5. Germline V gives CDR1 DFQATT, CDR2 SNEGSKA (reference sequence). This chain's CDR3 is CSARAGLADTYEQYF. CDR3 DNA: TGCAGTGCTAGAGCCGGACTAGCGGATACCTACGAGCAGTACTTC.

This clonotype was observed many times. The chain carries TRBV20-1 and TRBJ2-7; TRBD1 matches at 9 bases. V gave up 6 bases and J gave up 9 bases; unmatched junction bases: 9. CDR3 length equals 12 residues. CDR1 and CDR2 from the germline V gene are DFQATT and SNEGSKA (reference sequence). CDR3 bases: TGCAGTGCGGCGGGACAGGGATTGGCGCAGTACGTC. It translates to CSAAGQGLAQYV.

This clonotype came up many times. The chain joins TRBV6-1 to TRBJ2-1; 9 bases are a match to TRBD1. CDR3 size: 16 residues. After removal of 6 bases from V and 7 bases from J, the junction contained 13 bases not matched to a gene. The germline CDR1 and CDR2 sequences are MNHNS and SASEGT. The CDR3 reads CASSRPPGTGSNEQFF. The CDR3 DNA is TGTGCCAGCAGCCGACCTCCCGGGACAGGGAGTAATGAGCAGTTCTTC.

This clonotype has ten or more counts. The chain has TRBV12-3 or TRBV12-4 and TRBJ2-5, with D perhaps matching TRBD2 (6 bases). The length of the CDR3 is 15 residues. V dropped 3 bases and J dropped 6 bases, with 17 bases sitting between them. In DNA, the CDR3 is TGTGCCAGCAGTTTCGTGGAGGGCCGGTATAAGACCCAGTACTTC. It encodes CASSFVEGRYKTQYF.

The sample holds many counts of this clonotype. Written as DNA, the CDR3 is TGTGCCAGCAGTTACTCGAGGGATGTAGCTTTCTTT. The encoded protein is CASSYSRDVAFF. The V gene is TRBV6-5, the J gene TRBJ1-1; unclear D gene. This CDR3 spans 12 amino acids. CDR1 and CDR2 from the germline V gene are MNHEY and SVGAGI. The ends were cut back, 0 bases at V and 10 bases at J, with 9 bases in the middle.

This clonotype was observed many times. The chain links TRBV7-9 to TRBJ2-3, with 7 bases aligning to TRBD1. Germline loops: CDR1 SEHNR, CDR2 FQNEAQ (reference sequence). V was clipped by 5 bases and J by 4 bases; unmatched bases: 3. The CDR3 extends over 13 amino acids. CDR3 sequence reads: CASSHRGADTQYF. In nucleotides, the CDR3 is TGTGCCAGCAGCCACAGGGGCGCAGATACGCAGTATTTT.

This clonotype appeared many times. The rearrangement uses TRBV10-2 and TRBJ2-1; 7 nucleotides line up with TRBD1. V trimming: 4 bases; J trimming: 13 bases; junction bases outside the gene matches: 4. CDR1 and CDR2 from the germline V gene are WSHSY and SAAADI. CDR3 size: 11 residues. The chain's CDR3 is CASSGQGNQFF. In DNA form, the CDR3 reads TGCGCCAGCAGTGGACAGGGCAACCAGTTCTTC.

This clonotype was counted at least ten times. V gene TRBV6-2 or TRBV6-3 combines with J gene TRBJ1-5, with D unclear. Looked up from germline, CDR1 is MNHEY and CDR2 is SVGEGT. The V and J ends lost 8 bases and 0 bases respectively, with 14 bases between them. This CDR3 is built from 15 residues. CDR3 amino acids: CASSKGDYSNQPQHF. The CDR3 DNA sequence: TGTGCCAGCTCAAAGGGTGACTATAGCAATCAGCCCCAGCATTTT.

This clonotype was observed once. This chain links TRBV10-1 with TRBJ2-2; 10 bases are a match to TRBD2. Trimming removed 2 bases from V and 3 bases from J; junction bases left unmatched: 3. Germline lookup yields CDR1 WNHNN and CDR2 SYGVQD (reference sequence). The length of the CDR3 is 16 residues. CDR3 nucleotide sequence: TGCGCCAGCAGTGAGATTCTAGCGGGAGACACCGGGGAGCTGTTTTTT. Translating it yields CASSEILAGDTGELFF.

This clonotype was detected only a few times. The CDR3 DNA reads TGCGCCAGCAGCCAGCAGAGGGGGCCCCCTCACCGAGGTGAGCAGTTCTTC. This sequence encodes CASSQQRGPPHRGEQFF. J is TRBJ2-1 and V is TRBV4-3, with 7 bases identical to TRBD1. V shed 3 bases and J 9 bases; nucleotides not matched to a gene: 17. Germline CDR1 LGHNA, CDR2 YSLEER. This CDR3 has 17 residues.

In this sample, this clonotype turned up a few times. The chain joins TRBV11-2 to TRBJ2-7; TRBD2 agrees at 9 bases. Trimming took 1 base from V and 7 from J; bases not matched to a gene: 11. CDR3 length equals 16 residues. Germline V lookup: CDR1 SGHAT, CDR2 FQNNGV. In nucleotides, the CDR3 is TGTGCCAGCAGCTTAGTTGCGTCTAGCGGGACGGGGGAGCAGTACTTC. Translated, it gives CASSLVASSGTGEQYF.

The chain is built from TRBV9 and TRBJ2-5; D is possibly TRBD2 (5 bases). Trimming removed 3 bases at V and 4 bases at J, with 13 bases between. Germline CDR1 is SGDLS and CDR2 is YYNGEE. CDR3 length: 14 amino acids. The CDR3 protein is CASSAPGVRETQYF. CDR3 DNA: TGTGCCAGCAGCGCACCCGGGGTACGAGAGACCCAGTACTTC. Combining the CDR3 with reference TRBV9 and TRBJ2-5 gives the whole variable domain DSGVTQTPKHLITATGQRVTLRCSPRSGDLSVYWYQQSLDQGLQFLIQYYNGEERAKGNILERFSAQQFPDLHSELNLSSLELGDSALYFCASSAPGVRETQYFGPGTRLLVL.

The chain couples TRBV19 to TRBJ2-3; D not resolved. The germline gives CDR1 LNHDA, CDR2 SQIVND (reference sequence). CDR3 length: 16 residues. The V and J ends lost 5 bases and 2 bases respectively, with 17 bases between them. As DNA, the CDR3 is TGTGCCAGTAGTCTGCGACACCAGTCCGACACAGATACGCAGTATTTT. Protein product: CASSLRHQSDTDTQYF.

The table lists this clonotype with many counts. The rearrangement uses TRBV27 and TRBJ2-5; no clear D gene. This CDR3 is built from 10 residues. Germline CDR1 is MNHEY and CDR2 is SMNVEV (reference sequence). The V end lost 7 bases, the J end lost 4 bases, and 4 bases lay between the germline ends. For the CDR3, the DNA is TGTGCCAGCATCCTAGAGACCCAGTACTTC. Its protein is CASILETQYF.

The chain links TRBV6-1 to TRBJ2-1, with a weak D call TRBD2 (6 bases). V was pared by 6 bases and J by 9 bases, with 21 bases between. The CDR3 spans 15 residues. CDR1 is MNHNS, CDR2 SASEGT, per germline. CDR3 coding DNA: TGTGCCAGCAGAAGTCCAGGAGGGCCTACCAGTGAGCAGTTCTTC. Protein: CASRSPGGPTSEQFF.

This clonotype was observed at least ten times. Here the CDR3 omits its conserved ending phenylalanine or tryptophan, so a read error is the likely source. The DNA is omitted, as the CDR3 cannot be located on it reliably, and the CDR3 follows TCRdb's listing. The chain combines TRBV20-1 with TRBJ1-1. Germline V lookup: CDR1 DFQATT, CDR2 SNEGSKA (reference sequence). The CDR3 comprises 14 residues, both ends counted. CDR3 residues: CSARDKGWAADFNL.